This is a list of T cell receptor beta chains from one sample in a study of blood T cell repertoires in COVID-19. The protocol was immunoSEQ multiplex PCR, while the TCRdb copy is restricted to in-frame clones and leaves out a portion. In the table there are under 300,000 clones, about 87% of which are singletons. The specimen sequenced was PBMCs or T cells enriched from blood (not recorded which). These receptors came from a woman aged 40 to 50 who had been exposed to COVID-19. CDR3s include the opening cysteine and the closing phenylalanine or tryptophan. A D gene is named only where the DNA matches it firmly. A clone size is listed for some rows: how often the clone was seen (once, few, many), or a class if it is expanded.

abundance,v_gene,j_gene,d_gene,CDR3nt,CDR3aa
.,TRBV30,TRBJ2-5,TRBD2,TGTGCCTGGAGTGTATGGTCCAGCGGGAGAGAAGAGACCCAGTACTTC,CAWSVWSSGREETQYF
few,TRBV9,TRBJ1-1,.,TGTGCCAGCAGTCCTTCGCGGAACAGGGACACTGAAGCTTTCTTT,CASSPSRNRDTEAFF
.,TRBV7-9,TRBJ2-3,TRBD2,TGTGCCAGCAGCTCCCTAGCGGGGGTCCGCACAGATACGCAGTATTTT,CASSSLAGVRTDTQYF
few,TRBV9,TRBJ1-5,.,TGTGCCAGCAGCGTAGGGGCTTTCGGTCAGCCCCAGCATTTT,CASSVGAFGQPQHF
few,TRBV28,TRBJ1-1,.,TGTGCCAGCAGTCCCTGGGGAGGGGAGTACACTGAAGCTTTCTTT,CASSPWGGEYTEAFF
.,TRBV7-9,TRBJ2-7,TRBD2,TGTGCCAGCAGCCCTTACCGACTAGCGGGGGTGATATACGAGCAGTACTTC,CASSPYRLAGVIYEQYF
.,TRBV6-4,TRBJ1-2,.,TGTGCCAGCAGTGACAACGGAGCTAACTATGGCTACACCTTC,CASSDNGANYGYTF
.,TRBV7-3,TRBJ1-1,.,TGTGCCAGCAGCCCCCAATCGGGAACTGAAGCTTTCTTT,CASSPQSGTEAFF
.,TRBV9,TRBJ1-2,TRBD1,TGTGCCAGCAGTGATGCGACAGGGGGCGTCTTTGCTAACTATGGCTACACCTTC,CASSDATGGVFANYGYTF
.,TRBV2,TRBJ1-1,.,TGTGCCAGCCTCACAACGGGGGGCACTGAAGCTTTCTTT,CASLTTGGTEAFF
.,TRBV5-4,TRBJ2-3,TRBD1,TGTGCCAGCAGCTTTCCGGACAGGGGCCTAAATACGCAGTATTTT,CASSFPDRGLNTQYF
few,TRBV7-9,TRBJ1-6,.,TGTGCCAGCAGCTTAGTTGCAGGGCAATCACCCCTCCACTTT,CASSLVAGQSPLHF
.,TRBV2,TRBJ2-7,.,TGTGCCAGCAGCGACCGGGGCTACGAGCAGTACTTC,CASSDRGYEQYF
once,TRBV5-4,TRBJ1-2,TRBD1,TGTGCCAGCAGCGATCACAGGGGGGCCTATGGCTACACCTTC,CASSDHRGAYGYTF
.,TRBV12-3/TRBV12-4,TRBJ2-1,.,TGTGCCAGCAGTTTATCCCGTACTAGCCAGTTCTTC,CASSLSRTSQFF
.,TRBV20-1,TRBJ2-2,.,TGCAGTGCCACGGGCACCGGGGAGCTGTTTTTT,CSATGTGELFF
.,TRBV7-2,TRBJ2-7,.,TGTGCCAGCAGCTTAGATAGCAGTACAGGGTGGGAGCAGTACTTC,CASSLDSSTGWEQYF
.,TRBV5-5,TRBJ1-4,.,TGTGCCAGCAGCCGCCCAGGGGAGAGGGGAAAACTGTTTTTT,CASSRPGERGKLFF
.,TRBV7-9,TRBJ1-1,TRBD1,TGTGCCAGCAGCATTTCAGGGGGCACTGAAGCTTTCTTT,CASSISGGTEAFF
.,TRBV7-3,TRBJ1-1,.,TGTGCCAGCAGCCTGCCAGGGAACACTGAAGCTTTCTTT,CASSLPGNTEAFF
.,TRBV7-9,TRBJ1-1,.,TGTGCCAGCAGCCCGCTCGATGGGACACTTGAAGCTTTCTTT,CASSPLDGTLEAFF
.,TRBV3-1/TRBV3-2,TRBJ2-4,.,TGTGCCAGCAGCCCGATACCACCTTATCGGAGATCGGTAGCCAAAAACATTCAGTACTTC,CASSPIPPYRRSVAKNIQYF
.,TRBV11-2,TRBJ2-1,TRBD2,TGTGCCAGCAGCGCCCCTAGCGGGGAAACCTACAATGAGCAGTTCTTC,CASSAPSGETYNEQFF
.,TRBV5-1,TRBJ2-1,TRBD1,TGCGCCAGCAGCTCCGGGACAGGGAACAATGAGCAGTTCTTC,CASSSGTGNNEQFF
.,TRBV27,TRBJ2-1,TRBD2,TGTGCCAGCAGTCCAGGGAGGGGACTAGCAGTATACAATGAGCAGTTCTTC,CASSPGRGLAVYNEQFF
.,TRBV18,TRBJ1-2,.,TGTGCCAGCTCCCCGGACAGTTACTATGGCTACACCTTC,CASSPDSYYGYTF
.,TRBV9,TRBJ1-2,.,TGTGCCAGCAGCGTAGAGACAGAGCCTAACTATGGCTACACCTTC,CASSVETEPNYGYTF
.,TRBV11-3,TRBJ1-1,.,TGTGCCAGCAGCTTGGACAGGAACACTGAAGCTTTCTTT,CASSLDRNTEAFF
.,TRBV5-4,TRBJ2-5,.,TGTGCCAGCAGCTCCCGACAGCTACTCCAAGAGACCCAGTACTTC,CASSSRQLLQETQYF
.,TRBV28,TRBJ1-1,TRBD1,TGTGCCAGCAGTGTTCCCTTTGGGGACAGGAGGGAAGCTTTCTTT,CASSVPFGDRREAFF
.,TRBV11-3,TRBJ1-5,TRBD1,TGTGCCAGCAGCCCCCAAACAGGGACAGTTCAGCCCCAGCATTTT,CASSPQTGTVQPQHF
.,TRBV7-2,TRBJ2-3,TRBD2,TGTGCCAGCAGCATAAGCGGGAGGGCCGATACGCAGTATTTT,CASSISGRADTQYF
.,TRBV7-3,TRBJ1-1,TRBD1,TGTGCCAGCAGCCCAGGACAGGGAGGGTCTGAAGCTTTCTTT,CASSPGQGGSEAFF
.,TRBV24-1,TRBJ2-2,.,TGTGCCACCAGTGATTTGACAGCTACGAACACCGGGGAGCTGTTTTTT,CATSDLTATNTGELFF
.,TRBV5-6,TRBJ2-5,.,TGTGCCAGCAGCTTGCTGGGGGGAAGGGAGACCCAGTACTTC,CASSLLGGRETQYF
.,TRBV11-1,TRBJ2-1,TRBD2,TGTGCCAGCAGCCCTCGGGAGGATGAGCAGTTCTTC,CASSPREDEQFF
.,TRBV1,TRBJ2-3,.,TGCACCAGCAGTCGACTAGCGGGGGGTTCTTGCACAGATACGCAGTATTTT,CTSSRLAGGSCTDTQYF
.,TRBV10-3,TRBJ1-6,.,TGTGCCATCAGGTGGCAGGGTGATTCACCCCTCCACTTT,CAIRWQGDSPLHF
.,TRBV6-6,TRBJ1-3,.,TGTGCCAGCAGTTTTTCAGGGGACGGAAACACCATATATTTT,CASSFSGDGNTIYF
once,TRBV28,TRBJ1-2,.,TGTGCCAGCAGTTTATTGGGGCAGGGCAACTATGGCTACACCTTC,CASSLLGQGNYGYTF
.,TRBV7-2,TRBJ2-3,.,TGTGCCAGCAGCTTTAACGCCCCAGTGGGCTACACAGATACGCAGTATTTT,CASSFNAPVGYTDTQYF
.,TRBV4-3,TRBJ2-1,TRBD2,TGCGCCAGCAGCCAAGATAGGGGTCGGGGGGGCAATGAGCAGTTCTTC,CASSQDRGRGGNEQFF
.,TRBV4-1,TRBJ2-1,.,TGCGCCAGCAGCCAAGTCGTAGAAACCCTTTACAATGAGCAGTTCTTC,CASSQVVETLYNEQFF
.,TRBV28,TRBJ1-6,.,TGTGCCAGCAGTTCTGACAGTCCGAGCTCCTATAATTCACCCCTCCACTTT,CASSSDSPSSYNSPLHF
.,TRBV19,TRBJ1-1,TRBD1,TGTGCCAGTAGTATCTCCGGGACAGCCAACACTGAAGCTTTCTTT,CASSISGTANTEAFF
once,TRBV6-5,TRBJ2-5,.,TGTGCCAGCAGCCCAAGCGGGACACGGGAGACCCAGTACTTC,CASSPSGTRETQYF
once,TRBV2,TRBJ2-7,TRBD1,TGTGCCAGCAGGAGGACAGGGGTCTACGAGCAGTACTTC,CASRRTGVYEQYF
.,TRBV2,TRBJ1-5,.,TGTGCCAGCAGCTCTACAGGGTCCTATAGCAATCAGCCCCAGCATTTT,CASSSTGSYSNQPQHF
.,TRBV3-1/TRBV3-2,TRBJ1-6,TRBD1,TGTGCCAGCAGCCAAGCTCTAGGGACAGTCAATTCACCCCTCCACTTT,CASSQALGTVNSPLHF
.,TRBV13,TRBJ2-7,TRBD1,TGTGCCAGCAGCTCAGGGCAGGGGGCATACGAGCAGTACTTC,CASSSGQGAYEQYF
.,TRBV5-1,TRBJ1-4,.,TGCGCCAGCAGCCCCTCTGGGGGGGTTTTGTCTAATGAAAAACTGTTTTTT,CASSPSGGVLSNEKLFF
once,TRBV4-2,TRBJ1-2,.,TGTGCCAGCAGCCAACACCAGACAGAAGCTAACTATGGCTACACCTTC,CASSQHQTEANYGYTF
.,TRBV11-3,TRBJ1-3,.,TGTGCCAGCAGCGACAGATCCTCTGGAAACACCATATATTTT,CASSDRSSGNTIYF
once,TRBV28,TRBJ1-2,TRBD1,TGTGCCAGCAGTTACCCAGGGGGCAGGGATAGCTATGGCTACACCTTC,CASSYPGGRDSYGYTF
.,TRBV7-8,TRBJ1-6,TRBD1,TGTGCCAGCAGCATTCAGGGACAGAAGTATTCACCCCTCCACTTT,CASSIQGQKYSPLHF
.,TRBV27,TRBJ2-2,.,TGTGCCAGCATGAGTTTTGTAAACACCGGGGAGCTGTTTTTT,CASMSFVNTGELFF
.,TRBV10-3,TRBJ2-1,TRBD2,TGTGCCACTACCTTTGGGGGGGGGTCATACAATGAGCAGTTCTTC,CATTFGGGSYNEQFF
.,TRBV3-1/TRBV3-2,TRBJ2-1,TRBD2,TGTGCCAGCAGCCTAATCGGGACTAGCGACGATGAGCAGTTCTTC,CASSLIGTSDDEQFF